The sequence of this T cell receptor (beta chain) was determined in a study of blood T cell repertoires in COVID-19. Overall study: From the United States, Italy and Spain came samples of acute and convalescent COVID-19. Sources were T cells, B-cell-depleted T cells, or PBMCs; the material itself was cDNA or gDNA.

Generated by immunoSEQ multiplex PCR, the TCRdb table keeps only in-frame clones and is missing some. The sample has approximately 440,000 clones; around 91% are singletons. The V end lost 8 bases, the J end lost 2 bases, and 13 bases lay between the germline ends. The length of the CDR3 is 14 residues. Germline CDR1 and CDR2: ENHRY and SYGVKD. Assignments of participants to cohorts depended upon their own reported clinical history. The receptor's source is a man younger than 35 who had recovered from COVID-19. Sequenced sample: PBMCs or T cells enriched from blood (not recorded which). The chain carries TRBV10-3 and TRBJ1-5; D unresolved. The CDR3 sequence: CAIAPEPGNQPQHF. DNA for the CDR3: TGTGCCATCGCCCCGGAGCCGGGCAATCAGCCCCAGCATTTT.